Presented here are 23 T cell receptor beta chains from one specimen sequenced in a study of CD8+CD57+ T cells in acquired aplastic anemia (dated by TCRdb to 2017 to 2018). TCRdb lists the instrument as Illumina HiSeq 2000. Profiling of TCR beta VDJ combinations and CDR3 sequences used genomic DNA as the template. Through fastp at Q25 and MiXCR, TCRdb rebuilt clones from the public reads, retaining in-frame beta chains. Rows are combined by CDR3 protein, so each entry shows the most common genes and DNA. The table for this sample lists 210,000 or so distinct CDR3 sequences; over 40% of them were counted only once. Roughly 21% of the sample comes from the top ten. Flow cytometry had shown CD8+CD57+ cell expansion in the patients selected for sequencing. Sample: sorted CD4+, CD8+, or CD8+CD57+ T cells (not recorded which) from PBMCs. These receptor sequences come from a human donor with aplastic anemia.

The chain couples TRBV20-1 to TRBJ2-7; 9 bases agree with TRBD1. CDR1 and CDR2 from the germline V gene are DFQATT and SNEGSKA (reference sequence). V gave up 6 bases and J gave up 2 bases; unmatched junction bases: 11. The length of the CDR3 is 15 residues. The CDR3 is CSAPPPGTGTYEQYF. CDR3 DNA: TGCAGTGCACCCCCCCCCGGGACAGGGACCTACGAGCAGTACTTC.

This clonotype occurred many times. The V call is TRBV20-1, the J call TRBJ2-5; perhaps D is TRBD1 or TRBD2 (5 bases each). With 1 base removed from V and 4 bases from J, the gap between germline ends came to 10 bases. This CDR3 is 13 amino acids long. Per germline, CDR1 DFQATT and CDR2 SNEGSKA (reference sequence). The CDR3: CSARVAGRETQYF. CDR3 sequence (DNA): TGCAGTGCTAGAGTAGCAGGGAGAGAGACCCAGTACTTC.

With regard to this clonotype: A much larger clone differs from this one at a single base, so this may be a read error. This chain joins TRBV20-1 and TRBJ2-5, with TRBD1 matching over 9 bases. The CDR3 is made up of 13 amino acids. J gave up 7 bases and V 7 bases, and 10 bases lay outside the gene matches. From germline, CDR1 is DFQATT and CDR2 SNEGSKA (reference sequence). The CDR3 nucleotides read TGCAGTGTGGAGGACAGGGGACCTAGGACCCAGTACTTC. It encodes CSVEDRGPRTQYF.

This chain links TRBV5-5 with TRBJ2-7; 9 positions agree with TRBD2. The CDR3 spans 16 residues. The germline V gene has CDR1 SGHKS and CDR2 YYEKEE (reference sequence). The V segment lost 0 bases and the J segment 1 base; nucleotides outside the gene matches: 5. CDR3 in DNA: TGTGCCAGCAGCTTGGGAGCGGGGGGTACGTCCTACGAGCAGTACGTC. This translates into CASSLGAGGTSYEQYV.

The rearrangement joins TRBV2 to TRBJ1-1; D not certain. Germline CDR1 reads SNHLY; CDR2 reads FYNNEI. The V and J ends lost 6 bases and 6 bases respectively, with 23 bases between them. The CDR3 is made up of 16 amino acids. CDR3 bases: TGTGCCAGCAGGTTGCTAGCGAACACCGGGGAGGCTGAAGCTTTCTTT. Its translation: CASRLLANTGEAEAFF.

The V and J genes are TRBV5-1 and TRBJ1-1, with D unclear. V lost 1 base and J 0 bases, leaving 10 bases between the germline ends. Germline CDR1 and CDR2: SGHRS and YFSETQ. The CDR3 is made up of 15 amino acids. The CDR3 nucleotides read TGCGCCAGCAGCTTGATGCGGGCAATGAACACTGAAGCTTTCTTT. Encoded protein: CASSLMRAMNTEAFF.

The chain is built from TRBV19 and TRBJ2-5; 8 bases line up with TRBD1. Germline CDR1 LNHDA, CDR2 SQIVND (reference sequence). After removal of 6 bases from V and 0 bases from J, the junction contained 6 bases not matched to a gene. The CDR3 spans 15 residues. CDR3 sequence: CASRRLDRDQETQYF. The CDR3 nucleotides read TGTGCCAGTAGACGTTTGGACAGGGACCAAGAGACCCAGTACTTC.

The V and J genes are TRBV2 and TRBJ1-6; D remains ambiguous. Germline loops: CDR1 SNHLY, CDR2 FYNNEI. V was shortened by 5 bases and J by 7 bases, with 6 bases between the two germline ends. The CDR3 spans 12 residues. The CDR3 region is CASSRTNSPLHF. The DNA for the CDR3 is TGTGCCAGCAGTCGGACCAATTCACCCCTCCACTTT.

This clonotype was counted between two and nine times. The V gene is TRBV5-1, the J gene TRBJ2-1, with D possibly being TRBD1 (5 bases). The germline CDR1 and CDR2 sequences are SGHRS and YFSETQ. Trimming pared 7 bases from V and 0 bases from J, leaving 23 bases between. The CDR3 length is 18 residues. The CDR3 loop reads CASRQGTGFRSSYNEQFF. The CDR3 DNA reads TGCGCCAGCCGCCAGGGCACGGGTTTCAGAAGCTCCTACAATGAGCAGTTCTTC.

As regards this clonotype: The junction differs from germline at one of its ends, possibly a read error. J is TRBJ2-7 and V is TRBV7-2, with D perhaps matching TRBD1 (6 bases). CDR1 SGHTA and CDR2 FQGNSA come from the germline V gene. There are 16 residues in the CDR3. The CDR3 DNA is TGTGCCAGCGGCTTAGCTGGACAGTTGAGCTCCTACGAGCAGTACTTC. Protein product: CASGLAGQLSSYEQYF. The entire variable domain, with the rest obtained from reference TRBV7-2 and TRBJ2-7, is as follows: GAGVSQSPSNKVTEKGKDVELRCDPISGHTALYWYRQSLGQGLEFLIYFQGNSAPDKSGLPSDRFSAERTGGSVSTLTIQRTQQEDSAVYLCASGLAGQLSSYEQYFGPGTRLTVT.

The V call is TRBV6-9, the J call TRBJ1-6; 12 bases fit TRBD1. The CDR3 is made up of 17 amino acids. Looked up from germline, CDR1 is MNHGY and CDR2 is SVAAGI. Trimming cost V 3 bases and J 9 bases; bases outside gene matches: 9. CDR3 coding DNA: TGTGCCAGCAGTTACTTCGAGGGACAGGGGGCAGGTTCACCCCTCCACTTT. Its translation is CASSYFEGQGAGSPLHF.

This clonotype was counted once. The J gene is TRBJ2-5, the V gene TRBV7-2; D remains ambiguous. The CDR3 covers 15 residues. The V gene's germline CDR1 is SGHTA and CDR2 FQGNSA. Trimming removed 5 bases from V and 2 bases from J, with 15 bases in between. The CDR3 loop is CASSQDQERQETQYF. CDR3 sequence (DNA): TGTGCCAGCAGCCAAGATCAGGAACGGCAAGAGACCCAGTACTTC.

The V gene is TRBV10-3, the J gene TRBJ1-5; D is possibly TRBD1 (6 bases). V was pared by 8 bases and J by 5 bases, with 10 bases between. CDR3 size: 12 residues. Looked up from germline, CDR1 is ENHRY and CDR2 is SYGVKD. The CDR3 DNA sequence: TGTGCCATCGGACAGCTATATCAGCCCCAGCATTTT. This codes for CAIGQLYQPQHF.

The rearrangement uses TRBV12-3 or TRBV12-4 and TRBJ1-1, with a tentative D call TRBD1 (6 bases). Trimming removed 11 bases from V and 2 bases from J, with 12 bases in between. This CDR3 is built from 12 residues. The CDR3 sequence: CALRGTNTEAFF. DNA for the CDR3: TGTGCCCTAAGGGGGACCAACACTGAAGCTTTCTTT.

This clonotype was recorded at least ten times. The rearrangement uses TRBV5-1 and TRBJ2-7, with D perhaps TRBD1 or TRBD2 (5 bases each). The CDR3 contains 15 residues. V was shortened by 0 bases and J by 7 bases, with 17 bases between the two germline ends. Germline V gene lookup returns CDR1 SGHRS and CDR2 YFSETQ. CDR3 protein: CASSLEAGPGEEQYF. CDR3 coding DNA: TGCGCCAGCAGCTTGGAGGCAGGGCCCGGGGAAGAGCAGTACTTC.

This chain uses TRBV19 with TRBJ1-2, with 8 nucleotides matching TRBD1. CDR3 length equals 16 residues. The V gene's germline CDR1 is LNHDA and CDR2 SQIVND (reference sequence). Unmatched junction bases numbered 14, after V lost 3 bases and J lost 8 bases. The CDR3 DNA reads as TGTGCCAGTAGTATTGGGACAGGCCAACCTTGGGGGGGCTACACCTTC. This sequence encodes CASSIGTGQPWGGYTF. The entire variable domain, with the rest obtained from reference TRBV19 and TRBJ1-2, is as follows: DGGITQSPKYLFRKEGQNVTLSCEQNLNHDAMYWYRQDPGQGLRLIYYSQIVNDFQKGDIAEGYSVSREKKESFPLTVTSAQKNPTAFYLCASSIGTGQPWGGYTFGSGTRLTVV.

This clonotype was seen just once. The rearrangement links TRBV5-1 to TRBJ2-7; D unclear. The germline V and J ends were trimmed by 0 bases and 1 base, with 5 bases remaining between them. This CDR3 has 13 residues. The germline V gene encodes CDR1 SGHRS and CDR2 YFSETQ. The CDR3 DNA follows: TGCGCCAGCAGCTTGGAGGCTTCCTACGAGCAGTACTTC. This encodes CASSLEASYEQYF.

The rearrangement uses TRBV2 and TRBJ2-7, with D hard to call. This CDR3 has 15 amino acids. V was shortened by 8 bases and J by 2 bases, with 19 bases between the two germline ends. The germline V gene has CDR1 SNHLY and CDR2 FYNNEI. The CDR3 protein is CASGTEQQITYEQYV. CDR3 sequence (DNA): TGTGCCAGCGGAACGGAACAGCAAATAACCTACGAGCAGTACGTC.

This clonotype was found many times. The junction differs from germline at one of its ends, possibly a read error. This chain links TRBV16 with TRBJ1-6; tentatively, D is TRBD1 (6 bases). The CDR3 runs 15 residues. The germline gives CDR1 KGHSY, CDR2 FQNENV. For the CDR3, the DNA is TGTGCCAGCAGCAAATCGGGACTGACAGGATCACCCCTCCACTTT. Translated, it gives CASSKSGLTGSPLHF.

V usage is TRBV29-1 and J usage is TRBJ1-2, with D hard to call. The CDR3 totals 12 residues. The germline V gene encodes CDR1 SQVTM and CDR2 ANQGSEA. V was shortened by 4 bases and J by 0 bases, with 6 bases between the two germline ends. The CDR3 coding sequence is TGCAGCGTTGGGCAGACTAACTATGGCTACACCTTC. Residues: CSVGQTNYGYTF.

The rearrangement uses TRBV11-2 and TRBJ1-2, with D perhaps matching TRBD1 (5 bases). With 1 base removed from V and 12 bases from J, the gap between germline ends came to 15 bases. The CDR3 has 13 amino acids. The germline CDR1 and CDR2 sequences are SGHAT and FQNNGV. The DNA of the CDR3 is TGTGCCAGCAGCTTAGCTCAGGGTGCTGGAAACACCTTC. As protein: CASSLAQGAGNTF.

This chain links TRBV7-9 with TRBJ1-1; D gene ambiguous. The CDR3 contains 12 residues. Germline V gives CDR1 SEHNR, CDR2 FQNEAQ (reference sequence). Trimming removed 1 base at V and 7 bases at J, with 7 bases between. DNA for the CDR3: TGTGCCAGCAGCTTAGGGTCAGGTGAAGCTTTCTTT. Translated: CASSLGSGEAFF. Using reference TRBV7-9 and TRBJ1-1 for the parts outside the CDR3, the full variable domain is DTGVSQNPRHKITKRGQNVTFRCDPISEHNRLYWYRQTLGQGPEFLTYFQNEAQLEKSRLLSDRFSAERPKGSFSTLEIQRTEQGDSAMYLCASSLGSGEAFFGQGTRLTVV.

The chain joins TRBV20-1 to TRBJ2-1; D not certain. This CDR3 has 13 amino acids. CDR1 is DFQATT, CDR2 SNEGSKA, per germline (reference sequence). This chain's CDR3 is CSPGLAAYNEQFF. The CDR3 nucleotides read TGCAGCCCCGGTCTCGCGGCCTACAATGAGCAGTTCTTC.